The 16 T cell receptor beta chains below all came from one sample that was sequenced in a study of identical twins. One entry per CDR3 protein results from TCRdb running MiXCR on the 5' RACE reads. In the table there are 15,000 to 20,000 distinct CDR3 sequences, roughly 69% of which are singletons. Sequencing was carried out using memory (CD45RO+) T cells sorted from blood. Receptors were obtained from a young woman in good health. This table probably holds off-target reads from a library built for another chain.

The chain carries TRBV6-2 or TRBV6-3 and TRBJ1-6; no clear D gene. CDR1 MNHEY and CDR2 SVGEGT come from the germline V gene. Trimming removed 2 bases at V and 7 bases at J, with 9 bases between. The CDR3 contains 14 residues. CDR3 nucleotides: TGTGCCAGCAGTTACGCCCTATGGAATTCACCCCTCCACTTT. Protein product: CASSYALWNSPLHF.

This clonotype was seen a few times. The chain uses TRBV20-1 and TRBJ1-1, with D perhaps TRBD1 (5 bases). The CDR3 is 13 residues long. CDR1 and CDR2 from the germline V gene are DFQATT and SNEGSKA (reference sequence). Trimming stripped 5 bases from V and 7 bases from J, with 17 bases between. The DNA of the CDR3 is TGCAGTGCTTTTCCCCAGGGCTGGGTTGAAGCTTTCTTT. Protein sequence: CSAFPQGWVEAFF.

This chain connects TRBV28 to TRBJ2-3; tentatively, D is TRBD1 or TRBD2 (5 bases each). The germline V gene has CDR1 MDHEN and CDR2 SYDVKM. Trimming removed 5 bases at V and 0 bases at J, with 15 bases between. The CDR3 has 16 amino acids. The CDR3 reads CASSRGVPSSTDTQYF. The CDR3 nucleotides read TGTGCCAGCAGTAGAGGGGTCCCTTCTAGCACAGATACGCAGTATTTT.

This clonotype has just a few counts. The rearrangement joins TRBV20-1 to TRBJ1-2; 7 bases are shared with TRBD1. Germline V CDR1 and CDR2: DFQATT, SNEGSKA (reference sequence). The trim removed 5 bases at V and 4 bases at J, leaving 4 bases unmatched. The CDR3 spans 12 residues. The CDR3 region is CSARQGFYGYTF. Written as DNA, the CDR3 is TGCAGTGCTCGACAGGGTTTCTATGGCTACACCTTC.

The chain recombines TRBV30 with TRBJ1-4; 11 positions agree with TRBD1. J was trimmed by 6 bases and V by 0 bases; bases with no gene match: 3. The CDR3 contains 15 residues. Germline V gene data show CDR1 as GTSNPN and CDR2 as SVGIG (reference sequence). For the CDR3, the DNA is TGTGCCTGGAGTGTACGGACAGGGGGCTATGAAAAACTGTTTTTT. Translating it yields CAWSVRTGGYEKLFF.

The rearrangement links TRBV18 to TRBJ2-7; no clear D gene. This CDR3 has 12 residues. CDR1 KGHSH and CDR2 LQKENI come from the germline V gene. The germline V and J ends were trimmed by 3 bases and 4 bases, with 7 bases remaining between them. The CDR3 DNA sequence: TGTGCCAGCTCACCGCTCGCTTACGAGCAGTACTTC. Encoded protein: CASSPLAYEQYF.

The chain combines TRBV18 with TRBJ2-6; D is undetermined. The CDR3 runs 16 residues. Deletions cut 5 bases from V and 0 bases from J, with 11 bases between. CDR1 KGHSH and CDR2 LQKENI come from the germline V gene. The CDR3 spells CASSKVSNSGANVLTF. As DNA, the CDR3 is TGTGCCAGCTCAAAAGTCTCGAACTCTGGGGCCAACGTCCTGACTTTC. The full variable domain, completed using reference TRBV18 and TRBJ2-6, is NAGVMQNPRHLVRRRGQEARLRCSPMKGHSHVYWYRQLPEEGLKFMVYLQKENIIDESGMPKERFSAEFPKEGPSILRIQQVVRGDSAAYFCASSKVSNSGANVLTFGAGSRLTVL.

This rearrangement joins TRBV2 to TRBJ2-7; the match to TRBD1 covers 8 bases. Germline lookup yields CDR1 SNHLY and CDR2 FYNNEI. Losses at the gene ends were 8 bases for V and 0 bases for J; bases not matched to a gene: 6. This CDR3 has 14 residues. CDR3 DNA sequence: TGTGCCAGCGCCGAGGACAGGGCCTCCTACGAGCAGTACTTC. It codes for CASAEDRASYEQYF.

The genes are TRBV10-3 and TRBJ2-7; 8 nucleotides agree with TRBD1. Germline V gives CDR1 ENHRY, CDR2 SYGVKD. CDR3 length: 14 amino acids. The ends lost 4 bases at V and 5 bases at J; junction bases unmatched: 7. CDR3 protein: CAISARGQGDEQYF. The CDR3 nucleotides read TGTGCCATCAGTGCCAGAGGACAGGGAGACGAGCAGTACTTC.

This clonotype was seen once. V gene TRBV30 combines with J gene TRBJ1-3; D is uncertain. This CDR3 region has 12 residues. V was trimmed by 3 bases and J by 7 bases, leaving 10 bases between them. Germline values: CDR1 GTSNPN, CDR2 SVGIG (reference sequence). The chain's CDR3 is CAWRDPPNTIYF. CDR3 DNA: TGTGCCTGGAGAGACCCGCCCAACACCATATATTTT.

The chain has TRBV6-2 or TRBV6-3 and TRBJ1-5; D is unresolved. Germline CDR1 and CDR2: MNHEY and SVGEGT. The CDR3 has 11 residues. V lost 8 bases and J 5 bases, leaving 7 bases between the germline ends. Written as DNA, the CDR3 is TGTGCCAGCGGGAGGGATCAGCCCCAGCATTTT. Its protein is CASGRDQPQHF.

The CDR3 region has the DNA TGTGCCAGTCGGCGAGGGGCAAACTACAATGAGCAGTTCTTC. This sequence encodes CASRRGANYNEQFF. V usage is TRBV19 and J usage is TRBJ2-1; D could derive from TRBD1 or TRBD2 (5 bases each). There are 14 residues in the CDR3. V dropped 8 bases and J dropped 3 bases, with 14 bases sitting between them. The germline CDR1 and CDR2 sequences are LNHDA and SQIVND (reference sequence).

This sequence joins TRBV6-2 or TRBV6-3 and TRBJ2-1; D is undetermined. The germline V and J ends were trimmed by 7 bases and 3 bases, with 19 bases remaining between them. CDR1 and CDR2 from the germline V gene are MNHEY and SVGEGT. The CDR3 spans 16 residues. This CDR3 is CASTPDPTLSYNEQFF. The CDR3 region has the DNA TGTGCCAGCACCCCTGACCCAACTCTAAGCTACAATGAGCAGTTCTTC.

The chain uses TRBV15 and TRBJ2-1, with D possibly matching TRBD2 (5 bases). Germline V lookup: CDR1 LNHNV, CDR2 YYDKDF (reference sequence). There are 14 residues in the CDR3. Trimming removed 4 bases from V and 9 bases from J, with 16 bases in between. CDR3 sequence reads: CATSIRSRGGEQFF. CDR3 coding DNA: TGTGCCACCAGCATCCGCTCACGGGGTGGTGAGCAGTTCTTC. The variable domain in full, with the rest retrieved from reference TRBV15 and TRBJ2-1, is DAMVIQNPRYQVTQFGKPVTLSCSQTLNHNVMYWYQQKSSQAPKLLFHYYDKDFNNEADTPDNFQSRRPNTSFCFLDIRSPGLGDTAMYLCATSIRSRGGEQFFGPGTRLTVL.

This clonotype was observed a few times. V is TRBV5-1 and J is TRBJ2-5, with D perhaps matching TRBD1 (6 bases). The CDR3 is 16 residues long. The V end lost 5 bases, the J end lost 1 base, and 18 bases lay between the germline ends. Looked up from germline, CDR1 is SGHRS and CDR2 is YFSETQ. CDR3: CASSYFSDSLQETQYF. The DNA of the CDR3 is TGCGCCAGCAGTTATTTTTCGGACAGCCTCCAAGAGACCCAGTACTTC.

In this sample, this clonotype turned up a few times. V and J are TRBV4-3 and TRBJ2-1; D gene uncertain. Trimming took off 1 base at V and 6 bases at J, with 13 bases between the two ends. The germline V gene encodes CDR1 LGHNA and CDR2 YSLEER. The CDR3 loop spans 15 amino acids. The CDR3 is CASSQVSLPGNEQFF. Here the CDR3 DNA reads TGCGCCAGCAGCCAAGTGTCCCTCCCAGGCAATGAGCAGTTCTTC.